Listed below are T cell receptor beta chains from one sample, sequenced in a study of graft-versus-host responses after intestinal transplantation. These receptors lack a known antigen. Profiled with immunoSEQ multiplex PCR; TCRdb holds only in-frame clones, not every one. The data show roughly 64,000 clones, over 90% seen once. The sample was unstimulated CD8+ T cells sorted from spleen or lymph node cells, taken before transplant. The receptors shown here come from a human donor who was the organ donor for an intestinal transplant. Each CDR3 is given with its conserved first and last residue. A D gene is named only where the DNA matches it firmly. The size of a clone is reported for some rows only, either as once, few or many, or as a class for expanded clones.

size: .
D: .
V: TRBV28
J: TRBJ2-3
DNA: TGTGCCAGCAGTTTATGGGGGCCGGAGAGCACAGATACGCAGTATTTT
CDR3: CASSLWGPESTDTQYF

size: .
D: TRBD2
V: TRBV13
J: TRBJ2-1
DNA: TGTGCCAGCAGCTCTACCAGTTCCGCGGGGGGCTCCTACAATGAGCAGTTCTTC
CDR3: CASSSTSSAGGSYNEQFF

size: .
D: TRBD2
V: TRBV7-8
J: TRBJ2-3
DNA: TGTGCCAGCAGCTTAGCGGGAGGGCCGGCGCAGTATTTT
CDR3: CASSLAGGPAQYF

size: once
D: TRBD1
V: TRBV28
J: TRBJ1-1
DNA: TGTGCCAGCAGTCCTACAACAGGGGTCGGCACTGAAGCTTTCTTT
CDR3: CASSPTTGVGTEAFF

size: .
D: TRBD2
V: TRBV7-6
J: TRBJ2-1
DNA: TGTGCCAGCAGCTTAACACTAGCGGGAAAAAACAATGAGCAGTTCTTC
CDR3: CASSLTLAGKNNEQFF

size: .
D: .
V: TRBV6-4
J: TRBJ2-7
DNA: TGTGCCAGCACCCCGGGACACGGTTACGAGCAGTACTTC
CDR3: CASTPGHGYEQYF

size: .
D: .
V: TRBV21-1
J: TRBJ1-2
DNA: TGTGCCAGCGGCAGGGCGGGACAGGAGGTGCGATCCTATGGCTACACCTTC
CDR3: CASGRAGQEVRSYGYTF

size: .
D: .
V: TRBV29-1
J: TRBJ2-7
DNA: TGCAGCGTTGAAGTCGTGGGACTCGAGCAGTACTTC
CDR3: CSVEVVGLEQYF

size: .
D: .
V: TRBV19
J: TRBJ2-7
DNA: TGTGCCAGTAGTATCCCGGACGGGGATGCCGAGCAGTACTTC
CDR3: CASSIPDGDAEQYF

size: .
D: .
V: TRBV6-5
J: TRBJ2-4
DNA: TGTGCCAGCAGTTACCAGGGGTCCCAGAACATTCAGTACTTC
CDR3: CASSYQGSQNIQYF

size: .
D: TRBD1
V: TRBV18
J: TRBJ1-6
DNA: TGTGCCAGCTCACCACGGGGACAGGTCGAGACCACTAATTCACCCCTCCACTTT
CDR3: CASSPRGQVETTNSPLHF

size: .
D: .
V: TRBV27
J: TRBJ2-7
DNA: TGTGCCAGCAGGGGGGCAGGGACCTACGAGCAGTACTTC
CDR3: CASRGAGTYEQYF

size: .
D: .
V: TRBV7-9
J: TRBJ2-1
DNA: TGTGCCAGCAGCTTGACTGAGCGGGCCTACAATGAGCAGTTCTTC
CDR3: CASSLTERAYNEQFF

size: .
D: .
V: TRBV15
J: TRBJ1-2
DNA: TGTGCCACCAGCAGGGGACATGGAATTCTCTATGGCTACACCTTC
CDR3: CATSRGHGILYGYTF

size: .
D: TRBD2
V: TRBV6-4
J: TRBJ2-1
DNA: TGTGCCAGCAGTAGCGGGAGTTACAATGAGCAGTTCTTC
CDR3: CASSSGSYNEQFF

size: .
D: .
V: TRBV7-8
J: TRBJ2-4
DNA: TGTGCCAGCAGCTCGCCGAGTGGGGGGGCGGGCATTCAGTACTTC
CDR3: CASSSPSGGAGIQYF

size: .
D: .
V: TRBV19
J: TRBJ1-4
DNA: TGTGCCAGTAGCCTACTACAGGGTCCCAATGAAAAACTGTTTTTT
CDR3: CASSLLQGPNEKLFF

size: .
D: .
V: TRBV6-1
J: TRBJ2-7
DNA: TGTGCCAGCAGTGAGAGACAGACGACCTACGAGCAGTACTTC
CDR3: CASSERQTTYEQYF

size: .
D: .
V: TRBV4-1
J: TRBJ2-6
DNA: TGCGCCAGCAGCCAAGGGCAGGCTGGGGCCAACGTCCTGACTTTC
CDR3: CASSQGQAGANVLTF

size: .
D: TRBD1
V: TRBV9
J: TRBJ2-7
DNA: TGTGCCAGCAGCGTCTCGTCGGACAGGGGGGACGAGCAGTACTTC
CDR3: CASSVSSDRGDEQYF

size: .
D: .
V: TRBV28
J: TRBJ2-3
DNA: TGTGCCAGCAGTTTATTCCAGCTACGGACTTACCGCTCAGATACGCAGTATTTT
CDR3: CASSLFQLRTYRSDTQYF

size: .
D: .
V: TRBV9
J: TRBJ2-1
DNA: TGTGCCAGCAGCGTAGACGGGGTGCGAGGGAATGAGCAGTTCTTC
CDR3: CASSVDGVRGNEQFF

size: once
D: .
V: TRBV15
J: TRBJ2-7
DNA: TGTGCCACCAGCACCACCGTTTCACTGTACGAGCAGTACTTC
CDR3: CATSTTVSLYEQYF

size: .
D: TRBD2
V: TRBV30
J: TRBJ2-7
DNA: TGTGCCTGGGGACTAGCGGAGTTTTACGAGCAGTACTTC
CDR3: CAWGLAEFYEQYF

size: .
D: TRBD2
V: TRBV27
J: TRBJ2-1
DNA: TGTGCCAGCAGTTTAGCTGGGGCTAGCGGGGACTACAATGAGCAGTTCTTC
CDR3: CASSLAGASGDYNEQFF

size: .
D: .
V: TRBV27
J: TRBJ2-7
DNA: TGTGCCAGCAGTTTAACCCCTAGCTCCTACGAGCAGTACTTC
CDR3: CASSLTPSSYEQYF

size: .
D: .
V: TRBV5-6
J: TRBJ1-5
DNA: TGTGCCAGCAGCTCCCGAGCAGGGCGTCAGCCCCAGCATTTT
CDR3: CASSSRAGRQPQHF

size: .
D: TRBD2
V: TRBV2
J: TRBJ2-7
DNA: TGTGCCAGCAGCCCCGGGACTAGCGGGGCGTTGCCCATCTACGAGCAGTACTTC
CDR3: CASSPGTSGALPIYEQYF

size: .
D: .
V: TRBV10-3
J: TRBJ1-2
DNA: TGTGCCAACTGGGGGGAACCTAACTATGGCTACACCTTC
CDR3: CANWGEPNYGYTF

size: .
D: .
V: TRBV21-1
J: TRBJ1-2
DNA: TGTGCCACCGGAGGTCAGGGGAAGCCAGGGGTGTATGGCTACACCTTC
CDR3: CATGGQGKPGVYGYTF